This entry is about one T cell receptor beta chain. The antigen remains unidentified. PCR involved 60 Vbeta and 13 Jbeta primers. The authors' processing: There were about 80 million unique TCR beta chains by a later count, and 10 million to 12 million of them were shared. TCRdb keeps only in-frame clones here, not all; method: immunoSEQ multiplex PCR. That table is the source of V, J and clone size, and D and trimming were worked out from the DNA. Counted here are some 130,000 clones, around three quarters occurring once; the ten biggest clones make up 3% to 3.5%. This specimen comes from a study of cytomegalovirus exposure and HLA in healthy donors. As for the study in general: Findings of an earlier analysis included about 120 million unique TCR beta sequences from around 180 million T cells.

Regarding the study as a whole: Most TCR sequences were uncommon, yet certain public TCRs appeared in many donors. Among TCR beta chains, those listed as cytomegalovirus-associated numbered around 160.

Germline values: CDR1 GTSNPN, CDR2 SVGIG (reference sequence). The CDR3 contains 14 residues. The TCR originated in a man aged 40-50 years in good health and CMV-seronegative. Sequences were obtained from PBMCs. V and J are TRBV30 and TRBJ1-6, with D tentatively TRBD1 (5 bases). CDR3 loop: CAGKEGELNSPLHF. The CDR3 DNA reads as TGTGCGGGAAAGGAAGGGGAATTGAATTCACCCCTCCACTTT. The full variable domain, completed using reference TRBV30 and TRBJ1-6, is SQTIHQWPATLVQPVGSPLSLECTVEGTSNPNLYWYRQAAGRGLQLLFYSVGIGQISSEVPQNLSASRPQDRQFILSSKKLLLSDSGFYLCAGKEGELNSPLHFGNGTRLTVT.